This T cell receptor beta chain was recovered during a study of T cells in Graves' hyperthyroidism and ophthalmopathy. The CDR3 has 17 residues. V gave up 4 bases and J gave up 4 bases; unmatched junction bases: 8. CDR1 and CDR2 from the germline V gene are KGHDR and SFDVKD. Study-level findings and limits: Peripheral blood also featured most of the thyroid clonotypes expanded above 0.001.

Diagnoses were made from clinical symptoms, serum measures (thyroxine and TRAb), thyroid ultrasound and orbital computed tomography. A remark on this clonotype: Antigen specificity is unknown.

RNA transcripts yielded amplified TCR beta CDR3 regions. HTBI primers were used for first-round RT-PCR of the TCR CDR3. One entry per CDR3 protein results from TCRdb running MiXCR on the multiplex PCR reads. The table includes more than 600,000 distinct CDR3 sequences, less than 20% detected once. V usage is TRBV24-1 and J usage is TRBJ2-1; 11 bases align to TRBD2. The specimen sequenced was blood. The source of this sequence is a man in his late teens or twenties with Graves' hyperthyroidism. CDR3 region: CATSDLSGRDGYNEQFF. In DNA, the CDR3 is TGTGCCACCAGTGACCTTAGCGGGAGGGACGGGTACAATGAGCAGTTCTTC.